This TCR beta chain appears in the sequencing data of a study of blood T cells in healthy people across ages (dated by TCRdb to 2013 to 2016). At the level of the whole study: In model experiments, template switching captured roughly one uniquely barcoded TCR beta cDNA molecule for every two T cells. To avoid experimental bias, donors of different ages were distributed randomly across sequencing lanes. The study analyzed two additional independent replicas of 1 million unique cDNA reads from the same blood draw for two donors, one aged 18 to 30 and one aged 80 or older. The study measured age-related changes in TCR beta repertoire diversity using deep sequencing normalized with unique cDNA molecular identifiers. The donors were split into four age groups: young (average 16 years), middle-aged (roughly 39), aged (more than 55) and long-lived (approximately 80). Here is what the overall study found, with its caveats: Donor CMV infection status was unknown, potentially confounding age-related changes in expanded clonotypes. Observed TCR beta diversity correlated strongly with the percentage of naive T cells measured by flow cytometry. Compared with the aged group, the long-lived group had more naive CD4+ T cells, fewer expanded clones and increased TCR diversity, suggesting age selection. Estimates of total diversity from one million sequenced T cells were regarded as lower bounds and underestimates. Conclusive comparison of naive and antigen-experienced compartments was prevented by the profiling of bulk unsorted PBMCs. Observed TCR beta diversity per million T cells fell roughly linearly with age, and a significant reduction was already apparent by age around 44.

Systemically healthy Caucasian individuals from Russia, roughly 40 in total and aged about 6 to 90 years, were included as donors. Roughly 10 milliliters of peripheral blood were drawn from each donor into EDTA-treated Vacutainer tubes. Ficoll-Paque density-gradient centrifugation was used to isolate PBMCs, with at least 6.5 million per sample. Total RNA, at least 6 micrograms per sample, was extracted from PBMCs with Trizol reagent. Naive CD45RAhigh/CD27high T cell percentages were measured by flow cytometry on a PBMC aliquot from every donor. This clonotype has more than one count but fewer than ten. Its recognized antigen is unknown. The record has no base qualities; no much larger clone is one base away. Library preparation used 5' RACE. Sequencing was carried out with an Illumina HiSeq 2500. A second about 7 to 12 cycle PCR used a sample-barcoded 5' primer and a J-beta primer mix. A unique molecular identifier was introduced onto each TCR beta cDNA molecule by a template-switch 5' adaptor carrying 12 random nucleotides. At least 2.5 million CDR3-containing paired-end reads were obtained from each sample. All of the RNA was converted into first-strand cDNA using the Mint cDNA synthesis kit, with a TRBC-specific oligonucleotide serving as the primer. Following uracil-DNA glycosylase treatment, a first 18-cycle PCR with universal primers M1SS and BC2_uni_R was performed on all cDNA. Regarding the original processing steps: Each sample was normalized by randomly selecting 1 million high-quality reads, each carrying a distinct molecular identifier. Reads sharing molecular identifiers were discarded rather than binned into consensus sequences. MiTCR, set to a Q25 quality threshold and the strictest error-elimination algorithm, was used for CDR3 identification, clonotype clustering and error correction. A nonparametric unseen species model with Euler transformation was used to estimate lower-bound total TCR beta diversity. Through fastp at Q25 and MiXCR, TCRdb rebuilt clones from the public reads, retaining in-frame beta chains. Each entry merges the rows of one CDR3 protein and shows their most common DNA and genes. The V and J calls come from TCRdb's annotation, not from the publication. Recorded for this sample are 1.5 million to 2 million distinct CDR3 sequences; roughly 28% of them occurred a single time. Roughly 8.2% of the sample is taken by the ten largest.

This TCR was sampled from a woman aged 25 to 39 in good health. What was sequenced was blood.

The CDR3: CASSVGGLAGGRDEQFF. The DNA is as follows: TGTGCCAGCAGCGTGGGCGGACTAGCGGGGGGCCGGGATGAGCAGTTCTTC. The sequence is built from TRBV9 and TRBJ2-1; 14 bases in between match TRBD2. The CDR3 numbers 17 residues from cysteine through phenylalanine. The CDR3 DNA has 51 bases and is translated from base 1. From a lookup of the germline V gene, CDR1 and CDR2 are SGDLS and YYNGEE. Relative to germline, V is missing 2 bases and J is missing 8 bases, with 9 bases of the junction outside any gene match. The CDR3, completed at both ends by the reference TRBV9 and TRBJ2-1 genes, gives the full variable domain DSGVTQTPKHLITATGQRVTLRCSPRSGDLSVYWYQQSLDQGLQFLIQYYNGEERAKGNILERFSAQQFPDLHSELNLSSLELGDSALYFCASSVGGLAGGRDEQFFGPGTRLTVL.